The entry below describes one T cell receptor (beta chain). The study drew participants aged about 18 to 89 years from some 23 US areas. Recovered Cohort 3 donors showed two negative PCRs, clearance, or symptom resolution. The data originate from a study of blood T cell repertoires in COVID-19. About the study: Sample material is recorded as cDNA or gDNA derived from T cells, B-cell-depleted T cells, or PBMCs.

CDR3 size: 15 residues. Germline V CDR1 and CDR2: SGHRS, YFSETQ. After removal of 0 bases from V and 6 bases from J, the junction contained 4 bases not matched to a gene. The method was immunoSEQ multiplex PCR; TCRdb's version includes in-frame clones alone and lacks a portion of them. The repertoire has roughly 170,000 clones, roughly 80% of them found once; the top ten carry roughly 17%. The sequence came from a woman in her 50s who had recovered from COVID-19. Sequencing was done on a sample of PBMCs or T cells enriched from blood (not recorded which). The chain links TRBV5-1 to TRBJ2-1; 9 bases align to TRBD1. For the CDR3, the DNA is TGCGCCAGCAGCTTGGCCCAGGACAGGGGCAATGAGCAGTTCTTC. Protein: CASSLAQDRGNEQFF.